Listed below are T cell receptor beta chains from one sample, sequenced in a study of T cell responses to AZD1222 COVID-19 vaccine. The method was immunoSEQ multiplex PCR; TCRdb's version includes in-frame clones alone and lacks a portion of them. The repertoire holds tens of thousands of clones, with roughly 90% as singletons. The specimen comprised peripheral blood, sampled on day 0 of AZD1222 vaccination. The receptor source for this set is an adult in good health. Each CDR3 is given without its conserved first and last residue. Only part of the rows carry a size: once, few, many, or a class if the clone is expanded.

CDR3aa	j_gene	abundance	v_gene
ASRDRAQEAF	TRBJ1-1	NA	TRBV6-5
AIPTGHTQY	TRBJ2-3	NA	TRBV25-1
ASGPGSGRNTEAF	TRBJ1-1	NA	TRBV12-5
ASSQDRGANEKLF	TRBJ1-4	NA	TRBV4-1
ASSYGRQYYGYT	TRBJ1-2	once	TRBV6-6
ASSQGRGGNQPQH	TRBJ1-5	NA	TRBV4-1
SVGGRDYGYT	TRBJ1-2	few	TRBV29-1
ASSVDVYDGTKLF	TRBJ1-4	NA	TRBV9
SVAHGGRTSSGNTIY	TRBJ1-3	NA	TRBV29-1
ASSSSGTGRKEQY	TRBJ2-7	NA	TRBV7-9
ASSAWTEGYNEQF	TRBJ2-1	NA	TRBV19
ASSWSVGNQPQH	TRBJ1-5	NA	TRBV6-5
ASSLDTGVSGNTIY	TRBJ1-3	once	TRBV11-2
ASSQEFPYTEAF	TRBJ1-1	NA	TRBV4-3
ASSPDSHSEAF	TRBJ1-1	NA	TRBV11-2
ASSLWSGAGGELF	TRBJ2-2	NA	TRBV27
ASSRTRTVPTNEKLF	TRBJ1-4	few	TRBV11-2
ASSLYRSEQY	TRBJ2-7	NA	TRBV7-9
ASSLGTGLNTEAF	TRBJ1-1	NA	TRBV7-2
ASSYQQETQY	TRBJ2-5	NA	TRBV6-2/TRBV6-3
ASHRADQPQH	TRBJ1-5	NA	TRBV2
ASRTGERFEQF	TRBJ2-1	NA	TRBV5-1
ASSPWRTYSNQPQH	TRBJ1-5	few	TRBV28
ASGLYTDTQY	TRBJ2-3	NA	TRBV19
ASSPRGKKEKLF	TRBJ1-4	NA	TRBV7-3